This is a list of T cell receptor beta chains from one sample in a study of beta chain features in type 1 diabetes. TCRdb's table, derived via immunoSEQ multiplex PCR, lists solely in-frame clones and lacks some. The sample shows approximately 150,000 clones, 9.5% to 10% of them seen only once. Sample: central memory CD4+ T cells from blood. Receptor source: a woman aged 40-49 years in good health. Each CDR3 is given with its conserved first and last residue. The D gene is left open where the match is weak. Where a row states a size, it is once, few, many or the class of an expanded clone; other rows omit it.

d_call clone_size cdr3_length j_call v_call cdr3_nt cdr3_aa
TRBD1 few 15 TRBJ1-5 TRBV7-9 TGTGCCAGCAGCTTTGGGACAGGGTCTAACCAGCCCCAGCATTTT CASSFGTGSNQPQHF
NA NA 16 TRBJ2-6 TRBV5-1 TGCGCCAGCAGCGTAAGGACGGGAGCCGGGGCCAACGTCCTGACTTTC CASSVRTGAGANVLTF
TRBD1 NA 14 TRBJ2-1 TRBV5-8 TGTGCCAGCGGGGCGGGACAGGGCTACAATGAGCAGTTCTTC CASGAGQGYNEQFF
NA NA 15 TRBJ1-2 TRBV7-2 TGTGCCAGCAGCCCCAGCAGGAATGCTAAGTATGGCTACACCTTC CASSPSRNAKYGYTF
NA few 15 TRBJ2-5 TRBV4-2 TGTGCCAGCAGCGCGGGGACAGACCCCCTGGAGACCCAGTACTTC CASSAGTDPLETQYF
TRBD1 few 14 TRBJ1-2 TRBV7-2 TGTGCCAGCAGCATAAACAGGGGGAACTATGGCTACACCTTC CASSINRGNYGYTF
TRBD1 few 14 TRBJ1-4 TRBV29-1 TGCAGCGTTGCCGGGGCAGGGGGGAGGGAAAAACTGTTTTTT CSVAGAGGREKLFF
TRBD2 NA 16 TRBJ2-1 TRBV18 TGTGCCAGCTCTCACTCGAGCGGGGGGCCGTCCAATGAGCAGTTCTTC CASSHSSGGPSNEQFF
NA few 11 TRBJ1-2 TRBV6-5 TGTGCCAGCAGGACAGGTTGGAACTACACCTTC CASRTGWNYTF
TRBD1 many 13 TRBJ2-5 TRBV6-1 TGTGCCAGCAGTGGGACACAGGGGGAGACCCAGTACTTC CASSGTQGETQYF
NA few 16 TRBJ1-5 TRBV13 TGTGCCAGCAGCACTCCCTTAGAGGGAAAGGGAGATACGCAGCATTTT CASSTPLEGKGDTQHF